This is a list of T cell receptor beta chains from one sample in a study of T-cell memory formation after mild COVID-19. TCRdb redid the calling of the 5' RACE reads with MiXCR, one entry per CDR3 protein. The sample lists 35,000 to 50,000 distinct CDR3 sequences, less than 8% occurring once. The source material was PBMCs or a T cell subset sorted from them (not recorded which). These receptors were obtained from an adult who had mild COVID-19 (a few samples of this study predate the infection). Cell type and time point are not known. CDR3s include the opening cysteine and the closing phenylalanine or tryptophan. A D gene is named only where the DNA matches it firmly. The size entry is marked missing in some rows and otherwise reads once, few, many or a size class.

D	size	J	V	CDR3	DNA
TRBD1	many	TRBJ2-7	TRBV5-1	CASSSGQVSYEQYF	TGCGCCAGCAGCTCGGGACAGGTCTCCTACGAGCAGTACTTC
TRBD1	-	TRBJ1-1	TRBV7-6	CASSSRTGGFGEAFF	TGTGCCAGCAGCTCGAGGACAGGGGGCTTTGGAGAAGCTTTCTTT
TRBD2	many	TRBJ2-2	TRBV3-1	CASSQAPTSAGELFF	TGTGCCAGCAGCCAAGCTCCGACTAGCGCCGGGGAGCTGTTTTTT
TRBD2	many	TRBJ2-3	TRBV20-1	CSARLAGGQDTQYF	TGCAGTGCTAGACTAGCGGGAGGACAAGATACGCAGTATTTT
TRBD1	many	TRBJ1-2	TRBV20-1	CSAGTGVLGYTF	TGCAGTGCCGGGACAGGAGTGCTTGGCTACACCTTC
-	many	TRBJ1-6	TRBV4-1	CASSLGRTVRGSSPLHF	TGCGCCAGCAGCCTCGGTCGGACAGTCCGTGGAAGTTCACCCCTCCACTTT
-	many	TRBJ1-1	TRBV5-4	CASRLDDENTEAFF	TGTGCCAGCAGACTGGACGATGAGAACACTGAAGCTTTCTTT
-	many	TRBJ2-3	TRBV2	CASARLYSTDTQYF	TGTGCCAGCGCCAGACTATATTCCACAGATACGCAGTATTTT
TRBD1	-	TRBJ1-5	TRBV20-1	CSASSGTGRQPQHF	TGCAGTGCTAGCAGCGGGACAGGCAGGCAGCCCCAGCATTTT
TRBD2	-	TRBJ2-7	TRBV19	CASSRLAGAGYEQYF	TGTGCCAGTAGTAGACTAGCGGGAGCGGGCTACGAGCAGTACTTC
-	many	TRBJ2-2	TRBV5-6	CASSWGREAGELFF	TGTGCCAGCAGCTGGGGCAGGGAGGCCGGGGAGCTGTTTTTT
-	-	TRBJ1-5	TRBV12-3/TRBV12-4	CASSFKSGQPQHF	TGTGCCAGCAGTTTTAAGAGTGGCCAGCCCCAGCATTTT
TRBD1	many	TRBJ2-5	TRBV7-9	CASSRGPIGQGRKTQYF	TGTGCCAGCAGCCGAGGTCCCATCGGACAGGGACGGAAGACCCAGTACTTC
-	-	TRBJ1-2	TRBV4-1	CASTRAEGINYGYTF	TGCGCCAGCACCCGAGCGGAGGGGATTAACTATGGCTACACCTTC
-	few	TRBJ1-5	TRBV20-1	CSAQPNSNQPQHF	TGCAGTGCTCAACCTAATAGCAATCAGCCCCAGCATTTT
TRBD1	-	TRBJ1-2	TRBV20-1	CSARDPGQGHGYTF	TGCAGTGCTAGAGATCCAGGACAGGGTCATGGCTACACCTTC
TRBD1	many	TRBJ1-3	TRBV20-1	CSARGGTGLSGNTIYF	TGCAGTGCTAGAGGAGGGACAGGGCTCTCTGGAAACACCATATATTTT
-	-	TRBJ1-2	TRBV12-3/TRBV12-4	CASSFLWEGHYGYTF	TGTGCCAGCAGTTTTTTATGGGAAGGGCACTATGGCTACACCTTC
-	few	TRBJ2-5	TRBV7-3	CASSFLDSRETQYF	TGTGCCAGCAGCTTTCTAGACTCTAGGGAGACCCAGTACTTC
TRBD2	many	TRBJ2-5	TRBV5-1	CASSDFPGLAGKETQYF	TGCGCCAGCAGCGATTTCCCGGGACTAGCGGGGAAAGAGACCCAGTACTTC
-	few	TRBJ1-6	TRBV27	CASSLIQGRSPLHF	TGTGCCAGCAGTTTAATCCAGGGGCGGTCACCCCTCCACTTT
-	medium-sized	TRBJ2-5	TRBV5-1	CASSFQETQYF	TGCGCCAGCAGCTTCCAAGAGACCCAGTACTTC
-	many	TRBJ2-5	TRBV25-1	CASSPRLGTQQETQYF	TGTGCCAGCAGCCCCCGGTTGGGGACGCAACAAGAGACCCAGTACTTC
-	-	TRBJ1-4	TRBV7-9	CASRSSRGTTNEKLFF	TGTGCCAGCAGAAGTAGCCGGGGTACAACTAATGAAAAACTGTTTTTT
-	-	TRBJ2-7	TRBV6-1	CASSEAPTQQYF	TGTGCCAGCAGTGAAGCTCCTACGCAGCAGTACTTC
TRBD2	few	TRBJ2-7	TRBV2	CASSEGASGRSSYEQYF	TGTGCCAGCAGTGAAGGCGCTAGCGGGAGGTCATCCTACGAGCAGTACTTC
-	many	TRBJ2-1	TRBV10-3	CAISVGTSNEQFF	TGTGCCATCAGTGTTGGCACCAGCAATGAGCAGTTCTTC